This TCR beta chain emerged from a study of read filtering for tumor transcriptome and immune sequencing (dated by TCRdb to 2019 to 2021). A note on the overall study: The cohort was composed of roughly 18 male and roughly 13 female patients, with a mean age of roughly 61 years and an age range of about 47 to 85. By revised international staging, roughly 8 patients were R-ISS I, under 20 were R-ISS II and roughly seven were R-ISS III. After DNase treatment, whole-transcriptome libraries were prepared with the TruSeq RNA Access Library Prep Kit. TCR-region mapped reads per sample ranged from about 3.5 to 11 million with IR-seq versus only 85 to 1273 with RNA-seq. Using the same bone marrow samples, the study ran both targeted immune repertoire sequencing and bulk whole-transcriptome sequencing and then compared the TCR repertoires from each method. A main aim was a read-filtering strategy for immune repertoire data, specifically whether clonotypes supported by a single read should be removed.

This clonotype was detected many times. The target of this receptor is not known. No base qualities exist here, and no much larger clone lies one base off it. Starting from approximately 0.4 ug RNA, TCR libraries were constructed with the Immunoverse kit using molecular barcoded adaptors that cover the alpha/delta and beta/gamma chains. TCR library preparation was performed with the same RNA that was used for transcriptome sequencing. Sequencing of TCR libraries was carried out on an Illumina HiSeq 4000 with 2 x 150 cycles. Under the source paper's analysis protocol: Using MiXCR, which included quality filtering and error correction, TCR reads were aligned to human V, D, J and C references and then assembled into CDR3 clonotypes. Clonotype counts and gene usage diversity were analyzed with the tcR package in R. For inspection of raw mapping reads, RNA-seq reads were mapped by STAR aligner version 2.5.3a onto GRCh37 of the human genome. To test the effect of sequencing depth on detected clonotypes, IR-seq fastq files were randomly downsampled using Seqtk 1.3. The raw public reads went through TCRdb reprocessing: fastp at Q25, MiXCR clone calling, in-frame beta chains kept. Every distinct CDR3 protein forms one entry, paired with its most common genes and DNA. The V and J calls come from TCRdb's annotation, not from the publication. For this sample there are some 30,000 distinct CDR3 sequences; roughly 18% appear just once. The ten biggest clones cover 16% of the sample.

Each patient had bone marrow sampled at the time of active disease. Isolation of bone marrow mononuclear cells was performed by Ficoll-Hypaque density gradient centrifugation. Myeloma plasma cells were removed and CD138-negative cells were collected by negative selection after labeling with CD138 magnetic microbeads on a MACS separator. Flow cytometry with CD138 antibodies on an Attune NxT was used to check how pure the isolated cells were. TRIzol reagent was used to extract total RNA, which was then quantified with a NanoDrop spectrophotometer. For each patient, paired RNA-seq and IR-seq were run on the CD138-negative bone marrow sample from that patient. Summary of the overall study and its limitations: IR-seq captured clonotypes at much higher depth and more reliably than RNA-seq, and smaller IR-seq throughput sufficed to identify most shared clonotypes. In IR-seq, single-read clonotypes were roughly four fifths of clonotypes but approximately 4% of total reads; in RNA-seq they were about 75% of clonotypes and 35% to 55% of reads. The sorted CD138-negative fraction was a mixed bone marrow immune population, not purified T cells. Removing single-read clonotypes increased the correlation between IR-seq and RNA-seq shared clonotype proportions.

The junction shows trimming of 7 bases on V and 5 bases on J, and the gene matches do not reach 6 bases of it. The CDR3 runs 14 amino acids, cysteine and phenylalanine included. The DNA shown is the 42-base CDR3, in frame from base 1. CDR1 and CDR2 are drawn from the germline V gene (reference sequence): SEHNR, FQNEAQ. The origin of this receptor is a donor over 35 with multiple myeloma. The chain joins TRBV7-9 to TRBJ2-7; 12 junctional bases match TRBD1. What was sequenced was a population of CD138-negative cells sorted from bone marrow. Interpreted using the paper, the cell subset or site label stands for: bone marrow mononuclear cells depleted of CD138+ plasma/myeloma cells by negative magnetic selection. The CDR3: CASTPGTGGHEQYF. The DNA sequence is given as TGTGCCAGCACCCCCGGGACAGGGGGCCACGAGCAGTACTTC.